The 4 T cell receptor beta chains below all came from one sample that was sequenced in a study of T-cell memory formation after mild COVID-19. MiXCR, run by TCRdb on the 5' RACE reads, gives a single entry per CDR3 protein. This table holds 85,000 to 130,000 distinct CDR3 sequences, 11% found once. The sequenced sample was PBMCs or a T cell subset sorted from them (not recorded which). The receptors stem from a man younger than 30 who had mild COVID-19 (a few samples of this study predate the infection). Cell type and time point are not known.

The V call is TRBV13, the J call TRBJ2-3; maybe TRBD2 (7 bases). The CDR3 has 17 residues. Looked up from germline, CDR1 is PRHDT and CDR2 is FYEKMQ (reference sequence). The V end lost 5 bases, the J end lost 7 bases, and 25 bases lay between the germline ends. Here the CDR3 reads CASSLPPKGGPINTQYF. CDR3 coding DNA: TGTGCCAGCAGCCTCCCCCCGAAGGGGGGGCCTATAAATACGCAGTATTTT.

This clonotype was counted ten times or more. This chain uses TRBV4-1 with TRBJ1-1; possible D gene TRBD1, 5 bases. Germline V CDR1 and CDR2: MGHRA, YSYEKL. The CDR3 runs 15 residues. V was clipped by 1 base and J by 3 bases, with 12 bases between them. The CDR3 loop is CASSQVWGKDTEAFF. The DNA for the CDR3 is TGCGCCAGCAGCCAAGTTTGGGGCAAGGACACTGAAGCTTTCTTT.

CDR3 loop: CASSPRLAGGSIHTQYF. For the CDR3, the DNA is TGCGCCAGCAGCCCTCGACTAGCGGGGGGGTCCATCCATACGCAGTATTTT. The chain employs TRBV4-3 and TRBJ2-3; 14 bases are a match to TRBD2. The CDR3 sequence is 17 residues long. Per germline, CDR1 LGHNA and CDR2 YSLEER. V trimming: 4 bases; J trimming: 7 bases; junction bases outside the gene matches: 10.

The chain joins TRBV19 to TRBJ1-1; D is unclear. Germline assignment: CDR1 LNHDA and CDR2 SQIVND (reference sequence). The CDR3 covers 14 residues. Trimming took off 3 bases at V and 0 bases at J, with 8 bases between the two ends. The CDR3: CASSIGGVNTEAFF. In nucleotides, the CDR3 is TGTGCCAGTAGTATCGGCGGGGTGAACACTGAAGCTTTCTTT.